The 15 T cell receptor beta chains below come from one sample, sequenced in a study of PD-1 blockade in classical Hodgkin lymphoma. The table came from immunoSEQ multiplex PCR; TCRdb's copy has only in-frame clones and leaves some out. The sample carries about 6,800 clones, around four fifths recorded once. Relapses following autologous stem cell transplantation were seen in all patients, with brentuximab vedotin exposure varying. By magnetic negative selection, CD4+ T cells were purified from thawed PBMCs. Sample: CD4+ T cells from blood, taken at baseline. The receptors were gathered from a human donor with classical Hodgkin lymphoma.

The chain has TRBV18 and TRBJ2-4; a weak D match, TRBD1 (6 bases). The germline CDR1 and CDR2 sequences are KGHSH and LQKENI. The V end lost 2 bases, the J end lost 1 base, and 15 bases lay between the germline ends. The CDR3 runs to 17 residues. The CDR3 spells CASSPIQGEGAKNIQYF. Written as DNA, the CDR3 is TGTGCCAGCTCACCAATACAGGGAGAAGGGGCCAAAAACATTCAGTACTTC.

This clone appeared once. This chain uses TRBV6-6 with TRBJ1-1; no definite D call. Deletions cut 0 bases from V and 5 bases from J, with 10 bases between. The CDR3 runs to 14 residues. Germline CDR1 reads MNHNY; CDR2 reads SVGAGI (reference sequence). The chain's CDR3 is CASSYSWGETEAFF. In DNA form, the CDR3 reads TGTGCCAGCAGTTACTCTTGGGGTGAAACTGAAGCTTTCTTT.

This clone came up a few times. The V and J genes are TRBV9 and TRBJ2-1; 9 positions agree with TRBD2. The CDR3 sequence is 18 residues long. Trimming removed 3 bases from V and 2 bases from J; junction bases left unmatched: 12. The V gene's germline CDR1 is SGDLS and CDR2 YYNGEE. CDR3 bases: TGTGCCAGCAGCGCCGTAAGAGGACTAGCGCGCGCCTACAATGAGCAGTTCTTC. This encodes CASSAVRGLARAYNEQFF.

The V gene is TRBV4-1, the J gene TRBJ2-3, with 10 bases aligning to TRBD2. CDR3 length equals 15 residues. Unmatched junction bases numbered 3, after V lost 5 bases and J lost 1 base. CDR1 and CDR2 (germline): MGHRA, YSYEKL. In DNA, the CDR3 is TGCGCCAGCAGCTTAGGGACTAGCGGCACAGATACGCAGTATTTT. Amino acid sequence: CASSLGTSGTDTQYF.

This chain connects TRBV28 to TRBJ1-5; unclear D gene. V shed 9 bases and J shed 5 bases, with 8 bases lying between them. Germline V gene sequence: CDR1 MDHEN, CDR2 SYDVKM. The CDR3 totals 11 residues. CDR3 bases: TGTGCCAGTAGTGGCGATCAGCCCCAGCATTTT. Its translation: CASSGDQPQHF.

The chain employs TRBV27 and TRBJ2-1; D might be TRBD2 (5 bases). CDR1 and CDR2 (germline): MNHEY, SMNVEV (reference sequence). The CDR3 has 12 amino acids. Trimming stripped 3 bases from V and 7 bases from J, with 7 bases between. The CDR3 DNA reads TGTGCCAGCAGTTTGGGGAGTAATGAGCAGTTCTTC. The encoded protein is CASSLGSNEQFF.

This clone was seen only once. The J gene is TRBJ2-6, the V gene TRBV7-9, with D possibly TRBD1 on 5 matching bases. This CDR3 is built from 15 residues. Germline lookup yields CDR1 SEHNR and CDR2 FQNEAQ (reference sequence). The ends were cut back, 5 bases at V and 4 bases at J, with 12 bases in the middle. CDR3 coding DNA: TGTGCCAGCAGCGATGGACAATCCGGGGCCAACGTCCTGACTTTC. Protein: CASSDGQSGANVLTF.

The chain links TRBV6-6 to TRBJ2-5; 9 nucleotides match TRBD1. Germline trimming cut 4 bases from V and 7 bases from J; bases unmatched to any gene: 7. Germline CDR1 and CDR2: MNHNY and SVGAGI (reference sequence). This CDR3 has 14 residues. CDR3 residues: CASSSGTGFGTQYF. The CDR3 bases are TGTGCCAGCAGTTCCGGGACAGGGTTTGGGACCCAGTACTTC.

V is TRBV11-2 and J is TRBJ2-5, with D hard to call. This CDR3 has 14 residues. With 0 bases removed from V and 6 bases from J, the gap between germline ends came to 11 bases. The germline CDR1 and CDR2 sequences are SGHAT and FQNNGV. CDR3 protein: CASSLDGPGQTQYF. DNA for the CDR3: TGTGCCAGCAGCTTAGATGGTCCCGGACAGACCCAGTACTTC.

The V gene is TRBV19, the J gene TRBJ2-3; the match to TRBD2 covers 7 bases. CDR3 size: 15 residues. V trimming: 6 bases; J trimming: 2 bases; junction bases outside the gene matches: 8. The germline V gene encodes CDR1 LNHDA and CDR2 SQIVND (reference sequence). In DNA, the CDR3 is TGTGCCAGTAGAGGGTTAGCGGGTTACACAGATACGCAGTATTTT. Residues: CASRGLAGYTDTQYF.

CDR3 protein: CASSEAVDGTYEQYF. DNA of the CDR3: TGTGCCAGCAGTGAAGCGGTGGACGGTACCTACGAGCAGTACTTC. V is TRBV6-1 and J is TRBJ2-7; no definite D call. CDR1 and CDR2 from the germline V gene are MNHNS and SASEGT. This CDR3 has 15 amino acids. V was clipped by 0 bases and J by 2 bases, with 11 bases between them.

This sequence joins TRBV10-3 and TRBJ2-3, with 8 bases fitting TRBD1. Trimming took 8 bases from V and 0 from J; bases not matched to a gene: 1. The CDR3 totals 13 residues. CDR1 and CDR2 (germline): ENHRY, SYGVKD. The CDR3, as DNA: TGTGCCATCGGGACAGGAAGCACAGATACGCAGTATTTT. It codes for CAIGTGSTDTQYF.

The gene calls are TRBV7-9 and TRBJ1-6, with TRBD1 matching 7 bases. The CDR3 runs to 14 residues. Germline CDR1 is SEHNR and CDR2 is FQNEAQ (reference sequence). V trimming: 1 base; J trimming: 8 bases; junction bases outside the gene matches: 2. CDR3 amino acids: CASSLGQGDSPLHF. The CDR3 bases are TGTGCCAGCAGCTTAGGACAGGGTGATTCACCCCTCCACTTT.

The sample holds one count of this clone. This chain connects TRBV6-5 to TRBJ2-7; 7 bases match TRBD2. Germline assignment: CDR1 MNHEY and CDR2 SVGAGI. The junction had 6 bases not matched to a gene; V was cut back by 9 bases and J by 1 base. This CDR3 has 13 residues. The CDR3 nucleotides are TGTGCCAGTAGGGGTAGCGGGTCCTACGAGCAGTACTTC. Its translation is CASRGSGSYEQYF.

The chain uses TRBV5-8 and TRBJ1-2; TRBD1 might be the D (5 bases). Per germline, CDR1 SGHTS and CDR2 YDEGEE. V was cut by 3 bases and J by 6 bases, with 21 bases left in between. The CDR3 loop spans 16 amino acids. The DNA of the CDR3 is TGTGCCAGCAGCTCATACAGGTTTAACGGCGGGGATGGCTACACCTTC. Translation: CASSSYRFNGGDGYTF.